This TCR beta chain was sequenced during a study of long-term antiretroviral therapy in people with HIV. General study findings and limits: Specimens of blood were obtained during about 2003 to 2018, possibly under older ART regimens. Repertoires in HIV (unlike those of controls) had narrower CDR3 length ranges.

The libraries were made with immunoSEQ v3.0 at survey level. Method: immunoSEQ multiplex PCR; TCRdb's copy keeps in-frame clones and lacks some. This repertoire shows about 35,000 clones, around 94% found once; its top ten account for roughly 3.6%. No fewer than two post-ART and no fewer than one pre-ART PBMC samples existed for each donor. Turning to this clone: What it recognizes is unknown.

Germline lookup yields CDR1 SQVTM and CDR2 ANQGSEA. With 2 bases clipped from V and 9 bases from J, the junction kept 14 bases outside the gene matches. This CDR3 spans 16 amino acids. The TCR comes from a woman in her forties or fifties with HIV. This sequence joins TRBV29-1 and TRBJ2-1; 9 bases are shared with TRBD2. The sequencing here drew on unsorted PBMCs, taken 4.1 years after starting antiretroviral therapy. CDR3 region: CSVESPAGGFGGEQFF. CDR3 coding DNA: TGCAGCGTTGAATCCCCAGCGGGGGGCTTCGGTGGTGAGCAGTTCTTC.